This is a list of T cell receptor beta chains from one sample in a study of T cell responses to AZD1222 COVID-19 vaccine. Assay used: immunoSEQ multiplex PCR; TCRdb lists only in-frame clones, some missing. The table includes approximately 150,000 clones, 90% to 95% detected once. Sequencing was performed on peripheral blood, taken on day 0 of AZD1222 vaccination. The receptors were sampled from an adult in good health. Each CDR3 is given with its conserved first and last residue. The D gene is left open where the match is weak. Clone size, where shown, is once, few, many, or a class for clones that have expanded.

abundance	j_gene	d_gene	v_gene	CDR3aa	CDR3nt
few	TRBJ2-2	TRBD1	TRBV7-2	CASSSPDRAAGELFF	TGTGCCAGCAGCTCACCTGACAGGGCCGCCGGGGAGCTGTTTTTT
-	TRBJ1-4	-	TRBV18	CASSPEGEKLFF	TGTGCCAGCTCACCGGAGGGGGAGAAACTGTTTTTT
-	TRBJ1-1	-	TRBV7-9	CASSPRELVTEAFF	TGTGCCAGCAGCCCCAGGGAACTTGTCACTGAAGCTTTCTTT
-	TRBJ2-7	-	TRBV21-1	CASSAQDRGHEQYF	TGTGCCAGCAGCGCACAGGACAGGGGCCACGAGCAGTACTTC
-	TRBJ2-5	TRBD2	TRBV9	CASSVGIAGDQETQYF	TGTGCCAGCAGCGTAGGGATAGCGGGCGATCAAGAGACCCAGTACTTC
-	TRBJ2-1	-	TRBV19	CASSPLAGSATRNEQFF	TGTGCCAGTAGTCCCCTCGCAGGGTCCGCTACAAGGAATGAGCAGTTCTTC
-	TRBJ1-4	-	TRBV27	CASSLGFSEKLFF	TGTGCCAGCAGTTTAGGTTTTAGCGAAAAACTGTTTTTT
-	TRBJ1-1	-	TRBV19	CASAGQRNTEAFF	TGTGCCAGCGCTGGGCAACGGAACACTGAAGCTTTCTTT
-	TRBJ1-3	-	TRBV6-5	CASEGSGNTIYF	TGTGCCAGCGAGGGCTCTGGAAACACCATATATTTT
-	TRBJ2-1	-	TRBV11-3	CASSQTGSHNEQFF	TGTGCCAGCAGCCAAACCGGGTCCCACAATGAGCAGTTCTTC
-	TRBJ2-5	-	TRBV7-2	CASSGQGSETQYF	TGTGCCAGCAGCGGCCAGGGTAGTGAGACCCAGTACTTC
-	TRBJ1-6	-	TRBV4-1	CASSRNSHQTGGASPLHF	TGCGCCAGCAGCCGCAATAGCCACCAGACAGGCGGCGCTTCACCCCTCCACTTT
-	TRBJ2-1	TRBD2	TRBV5-1	CASSPTYGTSHEQFF	TGCGCCAGCAGCCCCACATACGGGACTAGTCATGAGCAGTTCTTC
-	TRBJ2-7	TRBD2	TRBV6-1	CASSALSGGRTYEQYF	TGTGCCAGCAGTGCTCTGTCGGGGGGTAGGACCTACGAGCAGTACTTC
-	TRBJ2-1	-	TRBV5-1	CASSGFNGGYNEQFF	TGCGCCAGCTCGGGGTTTAACGGGGGCTACAATGAGCAGTTCTTC
once	TRBJ1-1	-	TRBV27	CASSLYSSGTEAFF	TGTGCCAGCAGTTTATACTCTTCGGGCACTGAAGCTTTCTTT
-	TRBJ2-7	-	TRBV6-1	CASSEMALGVYSYEQYF	TGTGCCAGCAGTGAAATGGCGTTGGGGGTTTACTCCTACGAGCAGTACTTC
-	TRBJ1-6	-	TRBV7-2	CASSLVVSFNSPLHF	TGTGCCAGCAGCTTAGTGGTGTCTTTTAATTCACCCCTCCACTTT
-	TRBJ1-1	-	TRBV14	CASSRRRGGRNTEAFF	TGTGCCAGCAGCCGACGACGGGGAGGGAGGAACACTGAAGCTTTCTTT
once	TRBJ1-6	-	TRBV28	CASSMGALSPLHF	TGTGCCAGCAGTATGGGCGCGTTGTCACCCCTCCACTTT
-	TRBJ1-2	-	TRBV7-2	CASSLLARNGYTF	TGTGCCAGCAGCTTATTGGCGCGTAATGGCTACACCTTC
once	TRBJ2-5	TRBD2	TRBV3-1/TRBV3-2	CASSQTTSGGQETQYF	TGTGCCAGCAGCCAAACGACTAGCGGGGGACAAGAGACCCAGTACTTC
-	TRBJ2-7	TRBD2	TRBV11-2	CASSSLTSGGVYEQYF	TGTGCCAGCAGCTCACTGACTAGCGGGGGAGTCTACGAGCAGTACTTC
-	TRBJ1-1	-	TRBV12-3/TRBV12-4	CASSGGENTEAFF	TGTGCCAGCAGTGGGGGAGAGAACACTGAAGCTTTCTTT
-	TRBJ2-1	TRBD2	TRBV15	CATSRVGTSGADYNEQFF	TGTGCCACCAGCAGAGTGGGGACTAGCGGGGCCGACTACAATGAGCAGTTCTTC
-	TRBJ2-1	-	TRBV14	CASSQVLSNEQFF	TGTGCCAGCAGCCAAGTACTCAGCAATGAGCAGTTCTTC
-	TRBJ2-1	-	TRBV7-2	CASSLASSSYNEQFF	TGTGCCAGCAGCTTAGCCTCGAGCTCCTACAATGAGCAGTTCTTC
-	TRBJ1-4	-	TRBV28	CASSYRPATNEKLFF	TGTGCCAGCAGCTACAGACCTGCAACTAATGAAAAACTGTTTTTT
-	TRBJ2-7	TRBD2	TRBV7-9	CASSPGEGWYNEQYF	TGTGCCAGCAGCCCCGGGGAGGGATGGTACAACGAGCAGTACTTC